These T cell receptor beta chains were read from a single sample in a study of blood T cells in healthy people across ages. From the 5' RACE reads, TCRdb called clonotypes with MiXCR, one entry per CDR3 protein. The data contain hundreds of thousands of distinct CDR3 sequences, 40% to 50% of them singletons. Sequenced input: blood. All receptors come from a man aged 55 to 70 in good health. Each CDR3 is given with its conserved first and last residue. A D gene is named only where the DNA matches it firmly. Size is omitted from some rows. Given values are once, few, many or a class for expanded clones.

>.|TRBV2|TRBJ2-7|.|12
CASTRQIYEQYF
TGTGCCAGCACTCGACAGATCTACGAGCAGTACTTC
>.|TRBV6-5|TRBJ1-4|.|15
CASSPGRVTDEKLFF
TGTGCCAGCAGCCCCGGGAGGGTAACAGATGAAAAACTGTTTTTT
>many|TRBV5-1|TRBJ2-7|.|14
CASSSRDRYYEQYF
TGCGCCAGCAGCTCCCGGGACCGCTACTACGAGCAGTACTTC
>.|TRBV7-3|TRBJ2-1|TRBD2|16
CASSPHASGAYNEQFF
TGTGCCAGCAGCCCCCACGCTAGCGGGGCATACAATGAGCAGTTCTTC
>.|TRBV29-1|TRBJ2-5|.|13
CSVEIPTQETQYF
TGCAGCGTTGAAATTCCAACCCAAGAGACCCAGTACTTC
>.|TRBV12-3/TRBV12-4|TRBJ1-1|.|13
CASSLGGRNGAFF
TGTGCCAGCAGTTTAGGGGGGCGCAATGGTGCTTTCTTT
>few|TRBV29-1|TRBJ2-1|.|17
CSVEGGQISGPYNEQFF
TGCAGCGTTGAAGGGGGGCAAATTAGCGGACCCTACAATGAGCAGTTCTTC
>many|TRBV5-6|TRBJ1-2|.|13
CASSLDTNYGYTF
TGTGCCAGCAGCTTAGACACTAACTATGGCTACACCTTC
>few|TRBV7-2|TRBJ2-7|.|15
CASSLDRLSSYEQYF
TGTGCCAGCAGCCTAGACAGACTGAGCTCCTACGAGCAGTACTTC
>.|TRBV27|TRBJ2-3|.|13
CASRHSGTDTQYF
TGTGCCAGCAGACATTCAGGCACAGATACGCAGTATTTT
>.|TRBV9|TRBJ2-5|TRBD2|15
CASSVAGLAEETQYF
TGTGCCAGCAGCGTAGCTGGACTAGCGGAAGAGACCCAGTACTTC
>.|TRBV7-3|TRBJ2-7|TRBD2|15
CASSLNSGGRYEQYF
TGTGCCAGCAGCTTAAACAGCGGGGGGCGCTACGAGCAGTACTTC
>.|TRBV14|TRBJ1-4|.|14
CASSQVAGNEKLFF
TGTGCCAGCAGCCAAGTGGCGGGGAATGAAAAACTGTTTTTT
>.|TRBV7-8|TRBJ1-2|TRBD1|18
CASSLGLWVDRGNYGYTF
TGTGCCAGCAGCTTAGGTCTTTGGGTAGACAGGGGAAACTATGGCTACACCTTC
>.|TRBV3-1|TRBJ2-7|TRBD2|16
CASSQPAGLSSYEQYF
TGTGCCAGCAGCCAACCAGCGGGGTTAAGCTCCTACGAGCAGTACTTC
>many|TRBV29-1|TRBJ2-5|.|15
CSVEDRGRTGETQYF
TGCAGCGTTGAAGATCGGGGCAGGACCGGGGAGACCCAGTACTTC
>few|TRBV20-1|TRBJ1-2|TRBD1|15
CSARGRDRGLYGYTF
TGCAGTGCTAGAGGCCGGGACAGGGGGCTATATGGCTACACCTTC
>.|TRBV9|TRBJ2-3|TRBD1|15
CASSETVTGKDTQYF
TGTGCCAGCAGCGAAACCGTGACAGGGAAGGATACGCAGTATTTT
>many|TRBV18|TRBJ2-7|TRBD2|13
CASRLAGSYEQYF
TGTGCCAGCCGACTAGCGGGGTCCTACGAGCAGTACTTC
>few|TRBV12-3/TRBV12-4|TRBJ1-4|TRBD1|14
CASSPRTGREKLFF
TGTGCCAGCAGTCCACGGACAGGGCGAGAAAAACTGTTTTTT
>.|TRBV10-3|TRBJ2-7|.|14
CAISPVPPGNEQYF
TGTGCCATCAGCCCGGTCCCTCCTGGGAATGAGCAGTACTTC
>.|TRBV29-1|TRBJ1-2|.|11
CGTTGDGGYTF
TGCGGGACCACTGGGGACGGCGGCTACACCTTC
>.|TRBV5-1|TRBJ2-2|.|15
CASSPGLQNTGELFF
TGCGCCAGCAGCCCGGGCCTACAAAACACCGGGGAGCTGTTTTTT
>few|TRBV7-8|TRBJ1-5|.|16
CASSLGTAYSNQPQHF
TGTGCCAGCAGCTTAGGGACGGCTTATAGCAATCAGCCCCAGCATTTT
>.|TRBV11-3|TRBJ2-1|.|16
CASSSQGRQLGNEQFF
TGTGCCAGCAGCTCCCAGGGTCGGCAGTTAGGGAATGAGCAGTTCTTC
>few|TRBV7-2|TRBJ1-2|.|16
CASSLVVTGANYGYTF
TGTGCCAGCAGCTTAGTGGTGACAGGAGCTAACTATGGCTACACCTTC
>.|TRBV25-1|TRBJ2-5|TRBD1|14
CASSAQGAGETQYF
TGTGCCAGCAGTGCCCAGGGGGCAGGGGAGACCCAGTACTTC
>.|TRBV5-1|TRBJ2-1|.|15
CASSVQGVELNEQFF
TGCGCCAGCAGCGTACAGGGAGTCGAGCTCAATGAGCAGTTCTTC
>few|TRBV2|TRBJ2-7|TRBD1|14
CASSEERDSYEQYF
TGTGCCAGCAGTGAAGAGAGGGACAGCTACGAGCAGTACTTC
>once|TRBV10-3|TRBJ2-2|.|13
CAISEFSGGELFF
TGTGCCATCAGTGAGTTTTCTGGCGGGGAGCTGTTTTTT
>few|TRBV5-1|TRBJ1-1|.|15
CASSLGDLPGTEAFF
TGCGCCAGCAGCTTGGGGGACCTTCCGGGCACTGAAGCTTTCTTT
>.|TRBV20-1|TRBJ2-5|TRBD1|14
CSAPPGQGKETRYF
TGCAGTGCTCCCCCGGGACAGGGTAAAGAGACCCGGTACTTC
>once|TRBV21-1|TRBJ2-4|.|15
CVSSKSRTEKNIQYF
TGTGTCAGCAGCAAGAGCCGGACAGAGAAAAACATTCAGTACTTC
>.|TRBV7-2|TRBJ2-7|.|14
CASSLRAGWDEQYF
TGTGCCAGCAGCTTGAGGGCAGGGTGGGACGAGCAGTACTTC
>few|TRBV5-1|TRBJ2-1|TRBD2|15
CASSAGLGLTYEQFF
TGCGCCAGCAGCGCTGGACTAGGACTAACTTATGAGCAGTTCTTC
>.|TRBV12-3/TRBV12-4|TRBJ2-1|TRBD1|17
CASSLARRGFTYNEQFF
TGTGCCAGCAGTTTAGCCCGCAGGGGGTTCACCTACAATGAGCAGTTCTTC
>.|TRBV28|TRBJ1-2|TRBD1|15
CASSLSGTGGDGYTF
TGTGCCAGCAGTTTATCCGGGACAGGGGGCGATGGCTACACCTTC
>.|TRBV5-1|TRBJ2-7|.|15
CASSLQPGHLYEQYF
TGCGCCAGCAGCCTGCAGCCGGGACACTTATACGAGCAGTACTTC
>.|TRBV18|TRBJ2-2|.|12
CASSRRHGELFF
TGTGCCAGCTCACGACGCCACGGGGAGCTGTTTTTT
>.|TRBV5-1|TRBJ1-2|.|14
CASSYTGANYGYTF
TGCGCCAGCAGTTATACGGGGGCTAACTATGGCTACACCTTC
>few|TRBV4-3|TRBJ2-5|TRBD1|15
CASSQDIGTEETQYF
TGCGCCAGCAGCCAAGATATCGGGACAGAAGAGACCCAGTACTTC
>few|TRBV27|TRBJ2-1|.|16
CASSLLGGASYNEQFF
TGTGCCAGCAGTTTATTGGGGGGGGCTTCCTACAATGAGCAGTTCTTC
>.|TRBV5-1|TRBJ1-1|.|16
CASSSLKTVPNTEAFF
TGCGCCAGCAGCTCCTTAAAGACAGTCCCGAACACTGAAGCTTTCTTT
>.|TRBV7-9|TRBJ2-7|.|15
CASNSRGGAYDEQYF
TGTGCCAGCAACTCAAGGGGGGGCGCATACGACGAGCAGTACTTC
>.|TRBV3-1|TRBJ1-1|.|14
CASSTEGFGTEAFF
TGTGCCAGCAGTACCGAGGGCTTTGGCACTGAAGCTTTCTTT
>many|TRBV7-9|TRBJ2-1|TRBD2|19
CASSPQTSGGLGAYNEQFF
TGTGCCAGCAGCCCTCAGACTAGCGGGGGGCTTGGGGCCTACAATGAGCAGTTCTTC
>.|TRBV3-1|TRBJ2-1|TRBD2|18
CASSQDLTSGGHHKEQFF
TGTGCCAGCAGCCAAGATCTGACTAGCGGGGGCCACCACAAGGAGCAGTTCTTC
>.|TRBV7-8|TRBJ2-3|TRBD1|14
CASSRTGPTNTQYF
TGTGCCAGCAGCCGGACAGGGCCTACAAATACGCAGTATTTT
>.|TRBV7-3|TRBJ2-4|TRBD2|16
CASSLGASGQTEAQYF
TGTGCCAGCAGCTTAGGTGCTAGCGGACAAACAGAGGCCCAGTACTTC
>.|TRBV5-1|TRBJ2-3|.|15
CASSLPGDGLDTQYF
TGCGCCAGCAGCTTGCCCGGGGACGGATTAGATACGCAGTATTTT
>.|TRBV5-1|TRBJ2-3|.|16
CASSLALTGPPDTQYF
TGCGCCAGCAGCTTGGCCCTAACAGGGCCCCCAGATACGCAGTATTTT
>few|TRBV29-1|TRBJ2-3|.|14
CSVGGRPSTDTQYF
TGCAGCGTTGGGGGACGGCCTAGCACAGATACGCAGTATTTT